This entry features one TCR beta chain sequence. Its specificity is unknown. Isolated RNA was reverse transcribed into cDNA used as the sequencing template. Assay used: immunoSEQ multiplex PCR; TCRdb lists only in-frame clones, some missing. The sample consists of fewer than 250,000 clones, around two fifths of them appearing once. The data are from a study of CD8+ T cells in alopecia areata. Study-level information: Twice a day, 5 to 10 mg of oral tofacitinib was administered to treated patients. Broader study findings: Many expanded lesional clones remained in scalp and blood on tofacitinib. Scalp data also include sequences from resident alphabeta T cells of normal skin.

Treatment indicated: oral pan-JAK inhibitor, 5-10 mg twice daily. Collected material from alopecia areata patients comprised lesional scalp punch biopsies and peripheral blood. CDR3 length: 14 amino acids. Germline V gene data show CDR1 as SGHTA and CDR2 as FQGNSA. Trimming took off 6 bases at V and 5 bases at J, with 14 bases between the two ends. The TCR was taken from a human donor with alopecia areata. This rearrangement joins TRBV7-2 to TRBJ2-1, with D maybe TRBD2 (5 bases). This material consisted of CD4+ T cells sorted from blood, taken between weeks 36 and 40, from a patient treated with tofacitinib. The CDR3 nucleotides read TGTGCCAGCAGTAATGGACTTACAGACAATGAGCAGTTCTTC. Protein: CASSNGLTDNEQFF.